The 4 T cell receptor beta chains reported below all come from one sample, sequenced in a study of CD8 T cells in Susac syndrome. It was with random hexamers that 0.5 to 1 ug RNA was reverse transcribed. TCRdb re-analysed the immunoSEQ multiplex PCR reads in MiXCR, keeping a single row per CDR3 protein. The data show about 160,000 distinct CDR3 sequences, with about 96% seen just once and approximately 0.12% held by the top ten. The source material was CD4+ T cells from PBMCs. Receptors were obtained from a human donor with Susac syndrome.

The chain uses TRBV12-3 or TRBV12-4 and TRBJ2-2, with D possibly TRBD1 on 5 matching bases. The CDR3 has 14 amino acids. Trimming removed 3 bases from V and 8 bases from J, with 13 bases in between. CDR3 loop: CASSFLVKGGELFF. The CDR3 bases are TGTGCCAGCAGTTTCCTGGTTAAGGGGGGGGAGCTGTTTTTT.

The chain employs TRBV6-4 and TRBJ1-5; possible D gene TRBD1, 6 bases. CDR1 MRHNA and CDR2 SNTAGT come from the germline V gene. There are 15 residues in the CDR3. The V gene lost 3 bases and the J gene lost 6 bases, with 15 bases spanning the gap. CDR3 nucleotide sequence: TGTGCCAGCAGTGAGGACAGACGGGTCCTTCAGCCCCAGCATTTT. It specifies CASSEDRRVLQPQHF.

The chain joins TRBV5-4 to TRBJ1-2; D is unresolved. V was cut by 0 bases and J by 7 bases, with 16 bases left in between. This CDR3 is built from 15 residues. Germline CDR1 reads SGHNT; CDR2 reads YYREEE (reference sequence). The CDR3 sequence is CASSLGSRQASGYTF. The CDR3 DNA is TGTGCCAGCAGCTTGGGTTCGCGGCAGGCGAGTGGCTACACCTTC. The whole variable domain, remainder taken from reference TRBV5-4 and TRBJ1-2, is ETGVTQSPTHLIKTRGQQVTLRCSSQSGHNTVSWYQQALGQGPQFIFQYYREEENGRGNFPPRFSGLQFPNYSSELNVNALELDDSALYLCASSLGSRQASGYTFGSGTRLTVV.

V and J are TRBV4-3 and TRBJ2-2; D not resolved. CDR3 size: 15 residues. The V and J ends lost 0 bases and 2 bases respectively, with 7 bases between them. In germline, CDR1 is LGHNA, CDR2 YSLEER. CDR3 sequence: CASSQDDLNTGELFF. The CDR3 bases are TGCGCCAGCAGCCAAGACGACCTAAACACCGGGGAGCTGTTTTTT.